The 16 T cell receptor beta chains given below trace back to one sample, sequenced in a study of T cell responses to AZD1222 COVID-19 vaccine. The protocol was immunoSEQ multiplex PCR, while the TCRdb copy is restricted to in-frame clones and leaves out a portion. The table has more than 100,000 clones, approximately 92% seen once; the top ten hold 11% to 15%. The starting material was peripheral blood, obtained on day 0 of AZD1222 vaccination. The source of these receptors is an adult in good health.

V gene TRBV19 combines with J gene TRBJ1-2, with TRBD1 matching 8 bases. Germline V lookup: CDR1 LNHDA, CDR2 SQIVND (reference sequence). The length of the CDR3 is 19 residues. The trim removed 5 bases at V and 4 bases at J, leaving 21 bases unmatched. CDR3 in DNA: TGTGCCAGTAGTGTAGGAGACGGGACAGGCCAAGGGAGGAGCTATGGCTACACCTTC. Translating gives CASSVGDGTGQGRSYGYTF.

This chain connects TRBV27 to TRBJ1-5; D is uncertain. With 2 bases removed from V and 3 bases from J, the gap between germline ends came to 17 bases. CDR1 is MNHEY and CDR2 is SMNVEV in the germline V gene (reference sequence). This CDR3 has 17 amino acids. Here the CDR3 reads CASSLAGPISYNQPQHF. The CDR3, as DNA: TGTGCCAGCAGTTTAGCAGGACCAATCTCTTACAATCAGCCCCAGCATTTT.

The rearrangement uses TRBV27 and TRBJ2-1; TRBD1 matches at 8 bases. V was clipped by 3 bases and J by 8 bases; unmatched bases: 6. This CDR3 has 14 residues. Per germline, CDR1 MNHEY and CDR2 SMNVEV (reference sequence). The CDR3 sequence: CASSLGTGIDEQFF. CDR3 DNA sequence: TGTGCCAGCAGTTTGGGGACAGGTATCGATGAGCAGTTCTTC.

CDR3 in amino acids: CASSYSYQSNYGYTF. The DNA of the CDR3 is TGTGCCAGCAGTTACTCCTATCAGAGCAACTATGGCTACACCTTC. The rearrangement joins TRBV6-5 to TRBJ1-2; D is uncertain. CDR3 length equals 15 residues. Trimming stripped 0 bases from V and 2 bases from J, with 10 bases between. The germline V gene encodes CDR1 MNHEY and CDR2 SVGAGI.

This clone is a singleton in its sample. The chain has TRBV7-2 and TRBJ1-1; 8 bases align to TRBD1. There are 17 residues in the CDR3. V trimming: 4 bases; J trimming: 1 base; junction bases outside the gene matches: 11. Germline V CDR1 and CDR2: SGHTA, FQGNSA. CDR3 sequence (DNA): TGTGCCAGCAGCTCCCGGACAGGGTTATTCGCGAACACTGAAGCTTTCTTT. Amino acid sequence: CASSSRTGLFANTEAFF.

V is TRBV5-6 and J is TRBJ1-4; the D gene is possibly TRBD1 (6 bases). Trimming stripped 0 bases from V and 10 bases from J, with 13 bases between. The CDR3 is 14 amino acids. Looked up from germline, CDR1 is SGHDT and CDR2 is YYEEEE. The CDR3 DNA reads as TGTGCCAGCAGCTTGGGGGCAGGGGCGGTAAAACTGTTTTTT. Translating gives CASSLGAGAVKLFF.

The chain employs TRBV12-3 or TRBV12-4 and TRBJ2-1, with D possibly being TRBD2 (6 bases). V lost 0 bases to trimming and J lost 8 bases, with 8 bases between them. CDR3 length: 13 residues. CDR3 DNA sequence: TGTGCCAGCAGTTTAGCAGCGGGCGATGAGCAGTTCTTC. Its protein is CASSLAAGDEQFF.

V is TRBV27 and J is TRBJ1-6; no definite D call. Trimming pared 0 bases from V and 0 bases from J, leaving 9 bases between. The germline V gene encodes CDR1 MNHEY and CDR2 SMNVEV (reference sequence). The CDR3 has 17 residues. CDR3 in amino acids: CASSLSSESSYNSPLHF. Here the CDR3 DNA reads TGTGCCAGCAGTTTATCTTCGGAGAGCTCCTATAATTCACCCCTCCACTTT.

This chain connects TRBV10-2 to TRBJ1-1; possible D gene TRBD1, 5 bases. The CDR3 has 13 residues. Trimming shortened V by 7 bases and J by 4 bases, and 13 bases separated the two germline ends. Germline V gives CDR1 WSHSY, CDR2 SAAADI. CDR3 in DNA: TGCGCCAGCACGGTCAGGGTTGGCACTGAAGCTTTCTTT. Its translation: CASTVRVGTEAFF.

The rearrangement uses TRBV7-2 and TRBJ2-5, with D possibly being TRBD1 (5 bases). V lost 5 bases, J lost 4 bases, and 14 bases lay in between. From germline, CDR1 is SGHTA and CDR2 FQGNSA. The CDR3 sequence is 14 residues long. CDR3 protein: CASSTQAGLETQYF. In DNA, the CDR3 is TGTGCCAGCAGCACCCAAGCAGGGTTAGAGACCCAGTACTTC.

J is TRBJ1-2 and V is TRBV4-3, with D maybe TRBD1 (5 bases). Trimming took off 3 bases at V and 8 bases at J, with 13 bases between the two ends. This CDR3 region has 13 residues. Germline CDR1 and CDR2: LGHNA and YSLEER. CDR3 region: CASSQSGSLGYTF. CDR3 coding DNA: TGCGCCAGCAGCCAGTCAGGGAGTTTGGGCTACACCTTC.

V and J are TRBV10-2 and TRBJ2-2, with 8 bases matching TRBD1. This CDR3 is built from 17 residues. J gave up 4 bases and V 11 bases, and 18 bases lay outside the gene matches. Germline CDR1 is WSHSY and CDR2 is SAAADI. The CDR3 DNA is TGCGCCGGCCAAGACAGGGGCCACGACAAAATCACCGGGGAGCTGTTTTTT. This gives the protein CAGQDRGHDKITGELFF.

The chain employs TRBV9 and TRBJ1-6; D is unresolved. This CDR3 spans 13 amino acids. The V gene lost 0 bases and the J gene lost 5 bases, with 3 bases spanning the gap. Germline values: CDR1 SGDLS, CDR2 YYNGEE. Here the CDR3 reads CASSVEDNSPLHF. CDR3 nucleotides: TGTGCCAGCAGCGTAGAGGATAATTCACCCCTCCACTTT.

This chain uses TRBV30 with TRBJ1-3; D unclear. Germline CDR1 GTSNPN, CDR2 SVGIG (reference sequence). V was pared by 2 bases and J by 1 base, with 9 bases between. CDR3 size: 14 residues. The CDR3 protein is CAWSLGSSGNTIYF. Written as DNA, the CDR3 is TGTGCCTGGAGTCTCGGCAGTTCTGGAAACACCATATATTTT.

CDR3 in amino acids: CASSFLQGGGQPQHF. DNA of the CDR3: TGTGCCAGCAGTTTCCTCCAAGGGGGTGGACAGCCCCAGCATTTT. The chain links TRBV28 to TRBJ1-5; a weak D match, TRBD1 (6 bases). The V end lost 3 bases, the J end lost 7 bases, and 16 bases lay between the germline ends. The CDR3 is made up of 15 amino acids. Germline CDR1 reads MDHEN; CDR2 reads SYDVKM.

J is TRBJ1-5 and V is TRBV18, with a tentative D call TRBD1 (5 bases). The germline V gene encodes CDR1 KGHSH and CDR2 LQKENI. The V end was cut by 5 bases, the J end by 7 bases, with 15 bases between. The CDR3 length is 14 residues. The DNA of the CDR3 is TGTGCCAGCTCATCAAGAAGGGGTGACCAGCCCCAGCATTTT. The encoded protein is CASSSRRGDQPQHF.